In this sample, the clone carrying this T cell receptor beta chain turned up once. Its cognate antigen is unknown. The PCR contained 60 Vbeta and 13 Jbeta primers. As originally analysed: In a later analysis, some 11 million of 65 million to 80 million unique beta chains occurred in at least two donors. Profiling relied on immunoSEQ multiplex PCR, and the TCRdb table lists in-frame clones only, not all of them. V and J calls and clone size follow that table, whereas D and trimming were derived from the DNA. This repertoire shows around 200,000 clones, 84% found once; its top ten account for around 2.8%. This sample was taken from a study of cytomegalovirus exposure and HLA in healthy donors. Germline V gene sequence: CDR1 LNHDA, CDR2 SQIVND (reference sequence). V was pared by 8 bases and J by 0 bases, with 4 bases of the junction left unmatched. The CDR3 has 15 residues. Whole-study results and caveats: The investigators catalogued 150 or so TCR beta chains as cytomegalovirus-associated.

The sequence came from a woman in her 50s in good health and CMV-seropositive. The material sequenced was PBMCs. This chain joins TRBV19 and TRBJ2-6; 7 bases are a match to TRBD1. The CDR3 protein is CASAQGVSGANVLTF. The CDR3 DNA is TGTGCCAGTGCTCAGGGGGTCTCTGGGGCCAACGTCCTGACTTTC.